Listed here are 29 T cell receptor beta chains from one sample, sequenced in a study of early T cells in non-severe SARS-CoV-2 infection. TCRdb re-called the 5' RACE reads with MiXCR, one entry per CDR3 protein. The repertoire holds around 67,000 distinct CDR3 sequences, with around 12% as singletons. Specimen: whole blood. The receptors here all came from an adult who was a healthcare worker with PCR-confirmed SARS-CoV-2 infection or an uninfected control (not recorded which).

Written as DNA, the CDR3 is TGTGCTAGTGGTTTGGGAAGTGGGCTCAGGAACACTGAAGCTTTCTTT. Protein: CASGLGSGLRNTEAFF. The V gene is TRBV12-5, the J gene TRBJ1-1; D uncertain. Per the germline V gene, CDR1 is LGHNT and CDR2 is FRNRAP. The CDR3 is made up of 16 amino acids. Trimming removed 1 base at V and 1 base at J, with 13 bases between. Combining the CDR3 with reference TRBV12-5 and TRBJ1-1 gives the whole variable domain DARVTQTPRHKVTEMGQEVTMRCQPILGHNTVFWYRQTMMQGLELLAYFRNRAPLDDSGMPKDRFSAEMPDATLATLKIQPSEPRDSAVYFCASGLGSGLRNTEAFFGQGTRLTVV.

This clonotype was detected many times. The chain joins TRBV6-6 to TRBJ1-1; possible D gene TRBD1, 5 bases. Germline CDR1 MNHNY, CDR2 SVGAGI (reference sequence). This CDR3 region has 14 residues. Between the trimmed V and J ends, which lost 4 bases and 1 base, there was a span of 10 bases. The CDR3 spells CASSFARENTEAFF. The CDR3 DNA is TGTGCCAGCAGTTTTGCCAGGGAGAACACTGAAGCTTTCTTT.

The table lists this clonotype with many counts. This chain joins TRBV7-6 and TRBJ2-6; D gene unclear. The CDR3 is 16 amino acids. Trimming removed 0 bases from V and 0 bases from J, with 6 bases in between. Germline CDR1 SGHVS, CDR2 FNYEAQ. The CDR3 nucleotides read TGTGCCAGCAGCTTAGCTCCGCACTCTGGGGCCAACGTCCTGACTTTC. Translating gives CASSLAPHSGANVLTF.

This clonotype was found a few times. The CDR3 here is CSADGRAPEAFF. The CDR3 nucleotides read TGCAGCGCGGACGGAAGAGCGCCTGAAGCTTTCTTT. The chain joins TRBV29-1 to TRBJ1-1; D ambiguous. Between the trimmed V and J ends, which lost 7 bases and 6 bases, there was a span of 15 bases. Germline V gives CDR1 SQVTM, CDR2 ANQGSEA. CDR3 length equals 12 residues.

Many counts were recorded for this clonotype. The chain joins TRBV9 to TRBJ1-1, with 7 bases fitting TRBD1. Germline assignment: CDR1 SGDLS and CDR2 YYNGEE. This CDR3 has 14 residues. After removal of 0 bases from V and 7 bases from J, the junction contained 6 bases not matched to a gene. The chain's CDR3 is CASSVVRGGGEAFF. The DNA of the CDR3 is TGTGCCAGCAGCGTAGTCAGGGGGGGTGGTGAAGCTTTCTTT.

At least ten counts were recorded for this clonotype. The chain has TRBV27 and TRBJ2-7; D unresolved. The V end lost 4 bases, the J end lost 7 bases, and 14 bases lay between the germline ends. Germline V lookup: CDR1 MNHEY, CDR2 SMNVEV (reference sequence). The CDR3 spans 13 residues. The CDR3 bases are TGTGCCAGCAGTTCGTATGTTGGAAGGGAGCAGTACTTC. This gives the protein CASSSYVGREQYF.

The CDR3: CASSSDRGRSAEAFF. The CDR3 coding sequence is TGTGCCAGCAGCTCTGACAGGGGGCGCTCAGCTGAAGCTTTCTTT. The chain is built from TRBV5-4 and TRBJ1-1; 10 nucleotides match TRBD1. The CDR3 contains 15 residues. With V trimmed by 3 bases and J by 6 bases, 8 bases remained unmatched. In germline, CDR1 is SGHNT, CDR2 YYREEE (reference sequence). Looking up the rest from reference TRBV5-4 and TRBJ1-1 gives the full variable domain: ETGVTQSPTHLIKTRGQQVTLRCSSQSGHNTVSWYQQALGQGPQFIFQYYREEENGRGNFPPRFSGLQFPNYSSELNVNALELDDSALYLCASSSDRGRSAEAFFGQGTRLTVV.

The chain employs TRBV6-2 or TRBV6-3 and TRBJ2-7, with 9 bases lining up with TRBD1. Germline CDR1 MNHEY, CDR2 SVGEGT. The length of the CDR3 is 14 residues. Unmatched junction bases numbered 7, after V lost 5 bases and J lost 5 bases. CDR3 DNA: TGTGCCAGCAGTGAGGGACAGGGCTTCGACGAGCAGTACTTC. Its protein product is CASSEGQGFDEQYF.

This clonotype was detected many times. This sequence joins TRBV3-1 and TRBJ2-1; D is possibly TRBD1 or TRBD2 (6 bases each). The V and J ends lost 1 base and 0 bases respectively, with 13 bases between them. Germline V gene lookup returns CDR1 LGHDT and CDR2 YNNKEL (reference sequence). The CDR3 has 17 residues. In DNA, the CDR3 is TGTGCCAGCAGCCAAGGGGGGGCGAGACTCTCCTACAATGAGCAGTTCTTC. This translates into CASSQGGARLSYNEQFF.

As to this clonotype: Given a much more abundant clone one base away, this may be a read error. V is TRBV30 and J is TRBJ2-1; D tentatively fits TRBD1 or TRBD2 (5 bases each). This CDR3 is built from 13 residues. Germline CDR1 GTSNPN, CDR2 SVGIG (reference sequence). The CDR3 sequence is CAIRDGSYIEQFF. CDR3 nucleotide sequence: TGTGCCATCCGGGACGGGTCCTACATTGAGCAGTTCTTC.

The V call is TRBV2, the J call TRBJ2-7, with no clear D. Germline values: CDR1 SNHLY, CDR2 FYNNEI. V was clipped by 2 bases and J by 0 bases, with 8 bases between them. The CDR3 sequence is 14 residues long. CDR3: CASSESSDSYEQYF. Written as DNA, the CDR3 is TGTGCCAGCAGTGAATCGTCGGACTCCTACGAGCAGTACTTC.

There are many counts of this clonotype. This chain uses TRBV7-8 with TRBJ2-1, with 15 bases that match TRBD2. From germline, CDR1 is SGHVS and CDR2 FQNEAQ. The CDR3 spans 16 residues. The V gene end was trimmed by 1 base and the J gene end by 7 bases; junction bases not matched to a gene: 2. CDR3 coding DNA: TGTGCCAGCAGCTTAGGGGGGACTAGCGGGAGGAATGAGCAGTTCTTC. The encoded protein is CASSLGGTSGRNEQFF.

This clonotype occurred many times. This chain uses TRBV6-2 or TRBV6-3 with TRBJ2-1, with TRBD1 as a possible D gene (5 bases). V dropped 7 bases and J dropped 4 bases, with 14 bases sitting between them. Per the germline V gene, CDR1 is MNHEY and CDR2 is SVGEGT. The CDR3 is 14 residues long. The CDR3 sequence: CASTAGPLYNEQFF. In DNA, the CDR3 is TGTGCCAGCACGGCAGGGCCTCTTTACAATGAGCAGTTCTTC.

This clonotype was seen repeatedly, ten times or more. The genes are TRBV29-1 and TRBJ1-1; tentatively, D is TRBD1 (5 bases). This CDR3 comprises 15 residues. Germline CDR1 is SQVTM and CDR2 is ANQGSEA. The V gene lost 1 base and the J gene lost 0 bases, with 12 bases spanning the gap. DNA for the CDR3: TGCAGCGTTGAAGTGATTGGGGGAATGAACACTGAAGCTTTCTTT. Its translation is CSVEVIGGMNTEAFF. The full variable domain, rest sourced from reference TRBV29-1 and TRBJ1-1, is SAVISQKPSRDICQRGTSLTIQCQVDSQVTMMFWYRQQPGQSLTLIATANQGSEATYESGFVIDKFPISRPNLTFSTLTVSNMSPEDSSIYLCSVEVIGGMNTEAFFGQGTRLTVV.

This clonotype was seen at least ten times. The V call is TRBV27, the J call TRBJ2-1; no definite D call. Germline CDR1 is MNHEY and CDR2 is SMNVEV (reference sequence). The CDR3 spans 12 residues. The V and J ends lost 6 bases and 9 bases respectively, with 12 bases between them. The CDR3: CASRESMGEQFF. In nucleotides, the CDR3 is TGTGCCAGCAGGGAGAGTATGGGTGAGCAGTTCTTC.

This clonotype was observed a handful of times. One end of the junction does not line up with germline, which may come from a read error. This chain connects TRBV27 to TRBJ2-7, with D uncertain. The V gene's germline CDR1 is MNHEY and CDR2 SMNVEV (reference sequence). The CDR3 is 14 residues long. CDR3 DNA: TGTGCCAGTAGTTTATCCGGTCCCTCCTACGAGCAGTACTTC. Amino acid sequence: CASSLSGPSYEQYF.

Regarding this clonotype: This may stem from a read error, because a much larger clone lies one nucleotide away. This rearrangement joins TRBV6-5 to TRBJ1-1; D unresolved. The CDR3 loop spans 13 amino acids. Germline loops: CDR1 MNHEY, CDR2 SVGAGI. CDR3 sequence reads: CASSRPMNSEAFF. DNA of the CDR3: TGTGCCAGCAGTCGACCCATGAACTCTGAAGCTTTCTTT.

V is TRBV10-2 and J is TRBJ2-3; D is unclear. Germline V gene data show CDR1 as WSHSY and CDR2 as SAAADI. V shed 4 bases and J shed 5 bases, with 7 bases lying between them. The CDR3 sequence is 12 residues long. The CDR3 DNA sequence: TGCGCCAGCAGTGTAAATTTAGATACGCAGTATTTT. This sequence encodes CASSVNLDTQYF.

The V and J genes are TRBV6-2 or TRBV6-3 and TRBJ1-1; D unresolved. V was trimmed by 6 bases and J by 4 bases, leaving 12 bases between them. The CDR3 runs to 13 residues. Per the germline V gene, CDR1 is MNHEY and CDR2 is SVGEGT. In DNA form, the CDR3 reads TGTGCCAGCAGCCACAACAGAGGCACTGAAGCTTTCTTT. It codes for CASSHNRGTEAFF.

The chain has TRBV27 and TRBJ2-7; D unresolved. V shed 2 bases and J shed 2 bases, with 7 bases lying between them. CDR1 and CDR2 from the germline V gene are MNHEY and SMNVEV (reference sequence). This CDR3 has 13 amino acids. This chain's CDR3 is CASSLGVAYEQYF. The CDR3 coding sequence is TGTGCCAGCAGTTTAGGAGTGGCCTACGAGCAGTACTTC.

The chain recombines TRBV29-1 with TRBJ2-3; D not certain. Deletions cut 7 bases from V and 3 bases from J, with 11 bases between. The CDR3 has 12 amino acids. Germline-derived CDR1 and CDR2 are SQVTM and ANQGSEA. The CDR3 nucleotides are TGCAGCGAGCGCCATGTGACAGATACGCAGTATTTT. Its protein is CSERHVTDTQYF.

The DNA of the CDR3 is TGCAGTGCCTTGACAGGGGGCTCTACTGAAGCTTTCTTT. This gives the protein CSALTGGSTEAFF. V and J are TRBV20-1 and TRBJ1-1, with 10 bases identical to TRBD1. The CDR3 totals 13 residues. Looked up from germline, CDR1 is DFQATT and CDR2 is SNEGSKA (reference sequence). V dropped 6 bases and J dropped 5; count of bases not matched to a gene: 6.

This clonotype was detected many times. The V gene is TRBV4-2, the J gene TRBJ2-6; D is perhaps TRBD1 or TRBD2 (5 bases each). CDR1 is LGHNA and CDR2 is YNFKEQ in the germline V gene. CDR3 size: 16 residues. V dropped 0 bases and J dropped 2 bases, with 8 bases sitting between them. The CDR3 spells CASSQEVGAGANVLTF. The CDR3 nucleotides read TGTGCCAGCAGCCAAGAAGTGGGGGCTGGGGCCAACGTCCTGACTTTC.

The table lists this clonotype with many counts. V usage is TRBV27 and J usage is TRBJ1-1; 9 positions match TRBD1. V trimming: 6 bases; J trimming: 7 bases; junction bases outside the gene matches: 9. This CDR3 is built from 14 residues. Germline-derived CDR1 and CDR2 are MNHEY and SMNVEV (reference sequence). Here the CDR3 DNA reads TGTGCCAGCAGCCCAGGGACAGGGAGAATTGAAGCTTTCTTT. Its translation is CASSPGTGRIEAFF.

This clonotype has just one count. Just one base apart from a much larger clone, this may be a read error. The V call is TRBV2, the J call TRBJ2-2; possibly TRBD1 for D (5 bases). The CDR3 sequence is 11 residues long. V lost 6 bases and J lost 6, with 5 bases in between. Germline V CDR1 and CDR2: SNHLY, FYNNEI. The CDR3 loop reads CASSRAGELFF. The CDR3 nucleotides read TGTGCCAGCAGCAGGGCCGGGGAGCTGTTTTTT.

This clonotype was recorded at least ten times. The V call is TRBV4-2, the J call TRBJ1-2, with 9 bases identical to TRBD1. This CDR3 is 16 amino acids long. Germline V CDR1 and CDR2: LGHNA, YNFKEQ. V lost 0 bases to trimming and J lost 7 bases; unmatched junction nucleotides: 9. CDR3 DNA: TGTGCCAGCAGCCAAGATCTATTGGGACAGGGTGGTGGCTACACCTTC. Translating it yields CASSQDLLGQGGGYTF.

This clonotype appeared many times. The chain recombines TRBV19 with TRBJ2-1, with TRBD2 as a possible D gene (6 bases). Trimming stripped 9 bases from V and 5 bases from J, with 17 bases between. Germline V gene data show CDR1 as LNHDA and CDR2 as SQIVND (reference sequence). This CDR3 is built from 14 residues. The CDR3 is CASSVQTRNNEQFF. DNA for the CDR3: TGTGCCAGCTCGGTACAGACTAGAAACAATGAGCAGTTCTTC.

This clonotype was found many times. The CDR3 nucleotides are TGTGCCAATCAGGACAGCAGCTCTGGAAACACCATATATTTT. It translates to CANQDSSSGNTIYF. V gene TRBV7-2 combines with J gene TRBJ1-3; TRBD1 is a possible D gene (6 bases). The CDR3 sequence is 14 residues long. The V end lost 10 bases, the J end lost 0 bases, and 13 bases lay between the germline ends. Per the germline V gene, CDR1 is SGHTA and CDR2 is FQGNSA.

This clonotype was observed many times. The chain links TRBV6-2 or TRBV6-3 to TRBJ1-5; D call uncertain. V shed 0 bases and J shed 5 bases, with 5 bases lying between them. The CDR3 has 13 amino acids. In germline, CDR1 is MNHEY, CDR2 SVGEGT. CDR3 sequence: CASSYSKYQPQHF. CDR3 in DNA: TGTGCCAGCAGTTACTCCAAGTATCAGCCCCAGCATTTT.